This paragraph covers one T cell receptor beta chain sequence. RNA was extracted with the RNeasy kit, and a quantity of roughly 0.45 to 1 ug was reverse transcribed using random hexamers. With immunoSEQ multiplex PCR, TCR beta CDR3 was amplified across 54 Vbeta and 13 Jbeta. MiXCR, run by TCRdb on the immunoSEQ multiplex PCR reads, gives a single entry per CDR3 protein. The sample lists 160,000 or so distinct CDR3 sequences; 95% were seen once. These data come from a study of CD8 T cells in Susac syndrome. Deletions cut 0 bases from V and 8 bases from J, with 11 bases between. The germline CDR1 and CDR2 sequences are LGHNA and YNFKEQ. The CDR3 runs 15 residues. Sequencing of TCR beta was carried out in blood CD8+ and CD4+ T cells. The multiple sclerosis control group comprised treatment-naive patients with stable or active relapsing-remitting disease. TEMRA cells were FACS-enriched, while CD8+ and CD4+ T cells were negatively isolated.

This receptor was identified in a human donor with multiple sclerosis. Source material: CD8+ T cells from PBMCs. The rearrangement links TRBV4-2 to TRBJ1-6; D is ambiguous. The CDR3 DNA follows: TGTGCCAGCAGCCAAGATCAGGCAATGGATTCACCCCTCCACTTT. This codes for CASSQDQAMDSPLHF.